This TCR beta chain was profiled in a study of hypomethylating agent response in myelodysplastic syndrome. Across the whole study: Of patients, 8 of 11 got azacitidine and 3 of 11 decitabine.

As regards this clone: Its cognate antigen is unknown.

Study-level results: Healthy controls were not age-matched to MDS patients, possibly affecting comparisons.

Some clones are missing from TCRdb's copy, which holds only in-frame ones; the method was immunoSEQ multiplex PCR. This sample has approximately 5,800 clones, with over 80% found just once. Germline loops: CDR1 MRHNA, CDR2 SNTAGT. The V gene end was trimmed by 5 bases and the J gene end by 8 bases; junction bases not matched to a gene: 8. The CDR3 is 15 residues long. This receptor was taken from a human donor with myelodysplastic syndrome. Sequences were derived from bone marrow, sampled before or after starting hypomethylating agent treatment for myelodysplastic syndrome (not recorded which). The chain combines TRBV6-4 with TRBJ2-1, with TRBD2 matching over 11 bases. CDR3 in amino acids: CASSLLLAGGDEQFF. CDR3 nucleotide sequence: TGTGCCAGCAGTCTTCTGCTAGCGGGGGGCGATGAGCAGTTCTTC.